The clone carrying this T cell receptor (beta chain) was recorded a few times. Its antigen is undetermined. In the PCR, 60 Vbeta and 13 Jbeta primers were used. Some clones are missing from TCRdb's copy, which holds only in-frame ones; the method was immunoSEQ multiplex PCR. The data show approximately 150,000 clones, approximately 67% seen once. This sample stems from a study of cytomegalovirus exposure and HLA in healthy donors. Study background: The study placed 70% to 90% of its approximately 400 genotyped donors in the Caucasian-associated ancestry cluster. Study-wide findings and caveats: High sensitivity and specificity were reportedly achieved when the classifier diagnosed cytomegalovirus status. According to the study, roughly 160 TCR beta chains were cytomegalovirus-associated.

Though probably carrying unrecorded immune exposures, donors were nominally healthy at sampling. Germline V gene lookup returns CDR1 LGHNA and CDR2 YNFKEQ. V dropped 0 bases and J dropped 5 bases, with 17 bases sitting between them. The CDR3 sequence is 16 residues long. Specimen: PBMCs. This chain connects TRBV4-2 to TRBJ2-7, with D tentatively TRBD2 (6 bases). The TCR was taken from a woman under 30 in good health and CMV-seropositive. The CDR3 loop reads CASSQELGGKFHEQYF. CDR3 DNA: TGTGCCAGCAGCCAAGAGCTGGGCGGGAAGTTCCACGAGCAGTACTTC.